These T cell receptor beta chains were read from a single sample in a study of T cell clonotyping in hematopoietic cell transplantation. Assay: immunoSEQ multiplex PCR; the TCRdb copy retains only in-frame clones and omits some. The sample holds 2,500 to 3,500 clones, 83% seen once. This sample comprised PBMCs, obtained 180 days after allogeneic stem cell transplant. Every receptor here comes from a female patient aged 40-50 years who had an allogeneic stem cell transplant from a related donor, so T cells may come from the graft donor. Some clones in this sample may be carry-over from other donors' samples. CDR3s include the opening cysteine and the closing phenylalanine or tryptophan. Each record gives: J gene, D gene, V gene, clone size, CDR3 DNA, CDR3 protein. The D gene is left open where the match is weak. Clone size, where shown, is once, few, many, or a class for clones that have expanded.

J gene: TRBJ2-7; D gene: TRBD1; V gene: TRBV5-1; clone size: -; CDR3 DNA: TGCGCCAGCAGCTTGGCCGGGGGACAGGGGTACGAGCAGTACTTC; CDR3 protein: CASSLAGGQGYEQYF
J gene: TRBJ2-3; D gene: -; V gene: TRBV4-2; clone size: -; CDR3 DNA: TGTGCCAGCAGCCAAGAAAAGTGGCCTCCCCGCCCGGATACGCAGTATTTT; CDR3 protein: CASSQEKWPPRPDTQYF
J gene: TRBJ2-2; D gene: TRBD2; V gene: TRBV7-9; clone size: -; CDR3 DNA: TGTGCCAGCAGCACGGGAGGACTAGGTACCGGGGAGCTGTTTTTT; CDR3 protein: CASSTGGLGTGELFF
J gene: TRBJ1-3; D gene: -; V gene: TRBV30; clone size: -; CDR3 DNA: TGTGCCTGGAGTGTCCACACAGGGAGATTTGGAAACACCATATATTTT; CDR3 protein: CAWSVHTGRFGNTIYF
J gene: TRBJ2-7; D gene: TRBD2; V gene: TRBV5-8; clone size: -; CDR3 DNA: TGTGCCAGCAACCGACTAGCGGGAGGGCCCTACGAGCAGTACTTC; CDR3 protein: CASNRLAGGPYEQYF
J gene: TRBJ2-7; D gene: -; V gene: TRBV7-8; clone size: -; CDR3 DNA: TGTGCCAGCAGCTTAGCGGAGTCGTATAGCTCCTACGAGCAGTACTTC; CDR3 protein: CASSLAESYSSYEQYF
J gene: TRBJ2-3; D gene: -; V gene: TRBV28; clone size: -; CDR3 DNA: TGTGCCAGCAGTTTGGAAACTCCTTCTAGCACAGATACGCAGTATTTT; CDR3 protein: CASSLETPSSTDTQYF
J gene: TRBJ1-4; D gene: -; V gene: TRBV6-1; clone size: -; CDR3 DNA: TGTGCCAGCAGTGAGAAGGTTGAAAAACTGTTTTTT; CDR3 protein: CASSEKVEKLFF
J gene: TRBJ2-5; D gene: TRBD2; V gene: TRBV19; clone size: -; CDR3 DNA: TGTGCCAGTCGGACGGCTGGACTAGCGGGAGGAGGAGAGACCCAGTACTTC; CDR3 protein: CASRTAGLAGGGETQYF
J gene: TRBJ2-3; D gene: -; V gene: TRBV11-2; clone size: large; CDR3 DNA: TGTGCCAGTCGGAGCGGCGGGAAAAGCACAGATACGCAGTATTTT; CDR3 protein: CASRSGGKSTDTQYF
J gene: TRBJ2-7; D gene: -; V gene: TRBV27; clone size: -; CDR3 DNA: TGTGCCAGCAGTTTTCCCGGGGCCCGCGAGCAGTACTTC; CDR3 protein: CASSFPGAREQYF
J gene: TRBJ1-5; D gene: TRBD1; V gene: TRBV6-1; clone size: -; CDR3 DNA: TGTGCCAGCAGTGACAGGGGGCAAGGACGTGGCAATCAGCCCCAGCATTTT; CDR3 protein: CASSDRGQGRGNQPQHF
J gene: TRBJ1-1; D gene: -; V gene: TRBV4-2; clone size: large; CDR3 DNA: TGTGCCAGCACCGAGGGTTACACTGAAGCTTTCTTT; CDR3 protein: CASTEGYTEAFF
J gene: TRBJ2-7; D gene: TRBD1; V gene: TRBV7-9; clone size: -; CDR3 DNA: TGTGCCAGCAGCGACTCGGGACAGCGAAACTACGAGCAGTACTTC; CDR3 protein: CASSDSGQRNYEQYF
J gene: TRBJ2-2; D gene: TRBD2; V gene: TRBV9; clone size: -; CDR3 DNA: TGTGCCAGCCGCCGTGGACTAGCGGGAGGAACAGGCGGGGAGCTGTTTTTT; CDR3 protein: CASRRGLAGGTGGELFF
J gene: TRBJ1-5; D gene: -; V gene: TRBV27; clone size: once; CDR3 DNA: TGTGCCAGCAGTTGGAGAGGCGGCGGGGGCAATCAGCCCCAGCATTTT; CDR3 protein: CASSWRGGGGNQPQHF
J gene: TRBJ2-7; D gene: TRBD2; V gene: TRBV29-1; clone size: once; CDR3 DNA: TGCAGCGTTGCCCAGCGGCGGGAGGGCCGGGACGAGCAGTACTTC; CDR3 protein: CSVAQRREGRDEQYF
J gene: TRBJ2-5; D gene: -; V gene: TRBV7-2; clone size: -; CDR3 DNA: TGTGCCAGCAGCCGTTGGGGCGAGACCCAGTACTTC; CDR3 protein: CASSRWGETQYF
J gene: TRBJ2-7; D gene: -; V gene: TRBV11-2; clone size: -; CDR3 DNA: TGTGCCAGCAGCTTAGATCGCTACGAGCAGTACTTC; CDR3 protein: CASSLDRYEQYF
J gene: TRBJ1-2; D gene: -; V gene: TRBV9; clone size: -; CDR3 DNA: TGTGCCAGCAGCGCCGACGGAGGGAATGGAGGCTACACCTTC; CDR3 protein: CASSADGGNGGYTF
J gene: TRBJ1-3; D gene: -; V gene: TRBV29-1; clone size: few; CDR3 DNA: TGCAGCATCTGGACGGATCCCTCTGGAAACACCATATATTTT; CDR3 protein: CSIWTDPSGNTIYF
J gene: TRBJ2-2; D gene: -; V gene: TRBV11-2; clone size: -; CDR3 DNA: TGTGCCAGCAGCTTAGGACAGTTCGCGAACACCGGGGAGCTGTTTTTT; CDR3 protein: CASSLGQFANTGELFF
J gene: TRBJ2-7; D gene: -; V gene: TRBV7-3; clone size: -; CDR3 DNA: TGTGCCAGCAGCTTAGAGCGGACCTACGAGCAGTACTTC; CDR3 protein: CASSLERTYEQYF
J gene: TRBJ2-5; D gene: -; V gene: TRBV9; clone size: once; CDR3 DNA: TGTGCCAGCAGCGTAGCCAGAGGGGAGACCCAGTACTTC; CDR3 protein: CASSVARGETQYF
J gene: TRBJ2-5; D gene: -; V gene: TRBV5-4; clone size: -; CDR3 DNA: TGTGCCAGCAGCCCCGGGCAGAAGCAGGGAGAGACCCAGTACTTC; CDR3 protein: CASSPGQKQGETQYF
J gene: TRBJ2-1; D gene: -; V gene: TRBV5-6; clone size: -; CDR3 DNA: TGTGCCAGCAGCTTGCTAAGAGGGCATACCGAGCAGTTCTTC; CDR3 protein: CASSLLRGHTEQFF
J gene: TRBJ2-5; D gene: -; V gene: TRBV10-3; clone size: -; CDR3 DNA: TGTGCCATCAGTGAGAACCGGGACAATGAAGAGACCCAGTACTTC; CDR3 protein: CAISENRDNEETQYF
J gene: TRBJ2-7; D gene: -; V gene: TRBV5-6; clone size: -; CDR3 DNA: TGTGCCAGCAGCTTTAGTCCAGCACCATCCTACGAGCAGTACTTC; CDR3 protein: CASSFSPAPSYEQYF
J gene: TRBJ1-4; D gene: -; V gene: TRBV7-2; clone size: -; CDR3 DNA: TGTGCCAGCAGCTTATACGGACCAGCGGTTTTT; CDR3 protein: CASSLYGPAVF
J gene: TRBJ2-1; D gene: -; V gene: TRBV25-1; clone size: -; CDR3 DNA: TGTGCCAGCGCCCGGGGTCCTTACCAGTTCTTC; CDR3 protein: CASARGPYQFF
J gene: TRBJ2-1; D gene: -; V gene: TRBV21-1; clone size: few; CDR3 DNA: TGTGCCAGCAGGAGGTACAATGAGCAGTTCTTC; CDR3 protein: CASRRYNEQFF
J gene: TRBJ1-2; D gene: -; V gene: TRBV6-5; clone size: -; CDR3 DNA: TGTGCCAGCAGTTACGGCGGGTATATAGGAAGTGGCTACACCTTC; CDR3 protein: CASSYGGYIGSGYTF
J gene: TRBJ2-7; D gene: -; V gene: TRBV5-6; clone size: few; CDR3 DNA: TGTGCCAGCAGCTTGAGTCGGGACTCCTACGAGCAGTACTTC; CDR3 protein: CASSLSRDSYEQYF